The 29 T cell receptor beta chains below all came from one sample that was sequenced in a study of blood T cells in healthy people across ages. For the second PCR, which ran for roughly 6 to 11 cycles, a sample-barcoded 5' primer and a J-beta primer mix were used. TCRdb reprocessed the 5' RACE reads via MiXCR and lists one record per CDR3 protein. The table has a few hundred thousand distinct CDR3 sequences, about a quarter seen once. The data also belong to a second study, concerning T cells of mothers and their children.

The sequencing sample was made of blood. These receptors all come from a boy between 2 and 10 years old in good health.

The rearrangement uses TRBV29-1 and TRBJ2-5; 10 bases are a match to TRBD2. V trimming: 5 bases; J trimming: 2 bases; junction bases outside the gene matches: 11. The CDR3 spans 16 residues. Per the germline V gene, CDR1 is SQVTM and CDR2 is ANQGSEA. The CDR3 reads CSVQGGSGGPQETQYF. The CDR3 DNA reads as TGCAGCGTTCAGGGAGGTAGCGGGGGGCCACAAGAGACCCAGTACTTC.

There are a few counts of this clonotype. The chain is built from TRBV10-2 and TRBJ1-2; no reliable D call. Trimming pared 3 bases from V and 3 bases from J, leaving 11 bases between. This CDR3 has 14 residues. The germline CDR1 and CDR2 sequences are WSHSY and SAAADI. Written as DNA, the CDR3 is TGCGCCAGCAGTGAAGTGACGGGGTACTATGGCTACACCTTC. It codes for CASSEVTGYYGYTF.

The table lists this clonotype with a few counts. The chain uses TRBV7-2 and TRBJ2-5; D unclear. The CDR3 consists of 14 residues. CDR1 is SGHTA, CDR2 FQGNSA, per germline. The V end lost 3 bases, the J end lost 4 bases, and 12 bases lay between the germline ends. CDR3 loop: CASSFGVGAETQYF. DNA for the CDR3: TGTGCCAGCAGCTTCGGCGTGGGTGCAGAGACCCAGTACTTC.

V is TRBV6-5 and J is TRBJ2-2, with a tentative D call TRBD2 (6 bases). This CDR3 spans 15 amino acids. Looked up from germline, CDR1 is MNHEY and CDR2 is SVGAGI. With 6 bases removed from V and 6 bases from J, the gap between germline ends came to 17 bases. CDR3 residues: CASSHGRLGAGELFF. The CDR3 nucleotides read TGTGCCAGCAGCCACGGGAGATTGGGGGCCGGGGAGCTGTTTTTT.

Only a few counts were recorded for this clonotype. The CDR3 region has the DNA TGTGCCAGCAGCTTAGCTGGGGGAGCAACCTATGGCTACACCTTC. This translates into CASSLAGGATYGYTF. The chain has TRBV7-8 and TRBJ1-2; TRBD1 is a possible D gene (5 bases). CDR1 is SGHVS and CDR2 is FQNEAQ in the germline V gene. The V gene lost 0 bases and the J gene lost 4 bases, with 12 bases spanning the gap. This CDR3 is 15 amino acids long. Full variable domain (outside the CDR3, taken from reference TRBV7-8 and TRBJ1-2): GAGVSQSPRYKVAKRGQDVALRCDPISGHVSLFWYQQALGQGPEFLTYFQNEAQLDKSGLPSDRFFAERPEGSVSTLKIQRTQQEDSAVYLCASSLAGGATYGYTFGSGTRLTVV.

This clonotype was detected only a few times. V usage is TRBV6-5 and J usage is TRBJ2-7, with a possible D match to TRBD2 (6 bases). Germline V gene data show CDR1 as MNHEY and CDR2 as SVGAGI. CDR3 size: 11 residues. Trimming stripped 9 bases from V and 5 bases from J, with 11 bases between. The CDR3 bases are TGTGCCAGTTCGACTAGGGACGAGCAGTACTTC. Translating gives CASSTRDEQYF.

This clonotype was picked up a small number of times. V gene TRBV20-1 combines with J gene TRBJ2-5, with 7 bases identical to TRBD2. Judging by the DNA end, TRBJ2-1 fits better; the J call may be wrong. Per germline, CDR1 DFQATT and CDR2 SNEGSKA (reference sequence). The CDR3 is 15 residues long. CDR3 nucleotides: TGCAGTGCTAGATCCCCCTCGGGGGGATCCAATGAGCAGTTCTTC. Encoded protein: CSARSPSGGSNEQFF.

This clonotype was found a few times. The chain is built from TRBV11-2 and TRBJ2-5; a weak D match, TRBD2 (6 bases). V lost 5 bases and J lost 5, with 21 bases in between. This CDR3 has 16 amino acids. The germline V gene encodes CDR1 SGHAT and CDR2 FQNNGV. In DNA form, the CDR3 reads TGTGCCAGCAGCCGGATGCTCCCACTAGCTCTTGAGACCCAGTACTTC. It is translated as CASSRMLPLALETQYF.

This chain uses TRBV12-3 or TRBV12-4 with TRBJ1-2; no firm D call. Trimming took off 6 bases at V and 1 base at J, with 18 bases between the two ends. CDR3 size: 16 residues. The CDR3: CASSRGPPGHNYGYTF. CDR3 DNA sequence: TGTGCCAGCAGCCGCGGGCCCCCTGGCCATAACTATGGCTACACCTTC.

Comment on this clonotype: At one end the junction does not follow the germline gene, possibly because of a read error. The chain couples TRBV7-8 to TRBJ1-1; D unresolved. Germline CDR1 SGHVS, CDR2 FQNEAQ. This CDR3 contains 13 residues. The CDR3 DNA reads TGTGCCAGCAGCTTGGCCGGGAACGCTGAAGCTTTCTTT. Protein sequence: CASSLAGNAEAFF.

Only a few counts were recorded for this clonotype. This rearrangement joins TRBV5-4 to TRBJ1-2, with no clear D. The CDR3 length is 13 residues. The ends were cut back, 6 bases at V and 0 bases at J, with 9 bases in the middle. Germline CDR1 SGHNT, CDR2 YYREEE (reference sequence). CDR3 in DNA: TGTGCCAGCACCCTAGTGCCTAACTATGGCTACACCTTC. Translation gives CASTLVPNYGYTF. The complete variable domain, with remaining parts taken from reference TRBV5-4 and TRBJ1-2, reads ETGVTQSPTHLIKTRGQQVTLRCSSQSGHNTVSWYQQALGQGPQFIFQYYREEENGRGNFPPRFSGLQFPNYSSELNVNALELDDSALYLCASTLVPNYGYTFGSGTRLTVV.

As to this clonotype: A much larger clone lies a single base off, so this may be a read error. This CDR3 reads CSARQDYEQYF. CDR3 nucleotide sequence: TGCAGTGCTAGACAGGACTACGAGCAGTACTTC. This chain uses TRBV20-1 with TRBJ2-7; unclear D gene. V lost 2 bases and J lost 3, with 5 bases in between. The CDR3 consists of 11 residues. CDR1 is DFQATT, CDR2 SNEGSKA, per germline (reference sequence).

The chain combines TRBV20-1 with TRBJ2-6, with 8 bases aligning to TRBD1. The junction had 14 bases not matched to a gene; V was cut back by 6 bases and J by 1 base. This CDR3 spans 18 amino acids. Per germline, CDR1 DFQATT and CDR2 SNEGSKA (reference sequence). The CDR3 coding sequence is TGCAGTGCCTATTTCCAGGGGGCGCCCGGGTCTGGGGCCAACGTCCTGACTTTC. The encoded protein is CSAYFQGAPGSGANVLTF.

This clonotype was detected a few times. The CDR3 reads CASSLDIGANYGYTF. The CDR3 DNA is TGTGCCAGCTCACTGGACATTGGAGCTAACTATGGCTACACCTTC. The V gene is TRBV18, the J gene TRBJ1-2; perhaps TRBD1 as D (5 bases). Per germline, CDR1 KGHSH and CDR2 LQKENI. The CDR3 is 15 amino acids. With 4 bases removed from V and 0 bases from J, the gap between germline ends came to 12 bases.

The chain combines TRBV12-3 or TRBV12-4 with TRBJ2-1; TRBD2 is a possible D gene (6 bases). The CDR3 contains 17 residues. The V and J ends lost 3 bases and 5 bases respectively, with 20 bases between them. Here the CDR3 reads CASSLFPLGTPDNEQFF. CDR3 DNA sequence: TGTGCCAGCAGTTTGTTTCCGTTGGGGACTCCCGACAATGAGCAGTTCTTC.

The chain recombines TRBV12-3 or TRBV12-4 with TRBJ1-5, with D possibly being TRBD1 (5 bases). The CDR3 is 15 residues long. V dropped 3 bases and J dropped 3 bases, with 12 bases sitting between them. The CDR3 is CASSFQGTSNQPQHF. CDR3 coding DNA: TGTGCCAGCAGTTTCCAGGGCACGTCCAATCAGCCCCAGCATTTT.

There are a few counts of this clonotype. One junction end does not reproduce the germline sequence, and a read error may be involved. CDR3 region: CSARDPATNEQFF. The CDR3, as DNA: TGCAGTGCCAGAGATCCGGCTACCAATGAGCAGTTCTTC. The chain uses TRBV20-1 and TRBJ2-1; no firm D call. This CDR3 comprises 13 residues. Per the germline V gene, CDR1 is DFQATT and CDR2 is SNEGSKA (reference sequence).

The chain links TRBV18 to TRBJ2-7, with D possibly matching TRBD2 (6 bases). Germline V lookup: CDR1 KGHSH, CDR2 LQKENI. V lost 2 bases, J lost 6 bases, and 14 bases lay in between. The CDR3 spans 14 residues. CDR3: CASSPGTGNSEQYF. The CDR3 nucleotides are TGTGCCAGCTCACCAGGGACTGGGAACTCCGAGCAGTACTTC. Using reference TRBV18 and TRBJ2-7 for the parts outside the CDR3, the full variable domain is NAGVMQNPRHLVRRRGQEARLRCSPMKGHSHVYWYRQLPEEGLKFMVYLQKENIIDESGMPKERFSAEFPKEGPSILRIQQVVRGDSAAYFCASSPGTGNSEQYFGPGTRLTVT.

DNA of the CDR3: TGTGCCAGCAGCAGGACTCCTGTAGGTCGAGCGACCGGGGAGCTGTTTTTT. The encoded protein is CASSRTPVGRATGELFF. This chain links TRBV13 with TRBJ2-2; perhaps TRBD2 as D (5 bases). Germline V gene sequence: CDR1 PRHDT, CDR2 FYEKMQ (reference sequence). The V end was cut by 5 bases, the J end by 5 bases, with 21 bases between. The CDR3 is 17 amino acids. Together with reference TRBV13 and TRBJ2-2, the CDR3 gives the full variable domain: AAGVIQSPRHLIKEKRETATLKCYPIPRHDTVYWYQQGPGQDPQFLISFYEKMQSDKGSIPDRFSAQQFSDYHSELNMSSLELGDSALYFCASSRTPVGRATGELFFGEGSRLTVL.

This chain joins TRBV6-4 and TRBJ2-5; TRBD2 is a possible D gene (7 bases). The DNA end favors TRBJ2-7, so the J call may be wrong. Looked up from germline, CDR1 is MRHNA and CDR2 is SNTAGT. The CDR3 runs to 16 residues. This chain's CDR3 is CASSGRKRDTYYEQYF. CDR3 DNA sequence: TGTGCCAGCAGTGGACGTAAGCGGGACACCTACTACGAGCAGTACTTC.

CDR3 bases: TGTGCCAGCTCACCACAAGGAACCGGGACAGCATATGGCTACACCTTC. This gives the protein CASSPQGTGTAYGYTF. The J gene is TRBJ1-2, the V gene TRBV18; 7 bases agree with TRBD1. Germline CDR1 reads KGHSH; CDR2 reads LQKENI. The J segment lost 5 bases and the V segment lost 1 base, leaving 10 bases of the junction unmatched. The CDR3 has 16 amino acids. Drawing the rest from reference TRBV18 and TRBJ1-2, the complete variable domain is NAGVMQNPRHLVRRRGQEARLRCSPMKGHSHVYWYRQLPEEGLKFMVYLQKENIIDESGMPKERFSAEFPKEGPSILRIQQVVRGDSAAYFCASSPQGTGTAYGYTFGSGTRLTVV.

With respect to this clonotype: One end of the junction is discordant with germline, which a read error may explain. The gene calls are TRBV4-1 and TRBJ1-2; no firm D call. This CDR3 is 15 amino acids long. Germline CDR1 MGHRA, CDR2 YSYEKL. CDR3 residues: CASSQAAGPNYDYTF. DNA for the CDR3: TGCGCCAGCAGCCAAGCGGCCGGACCTAACTATGACTACACCTTC.

The J gene is TRBJ1-5, the V gene TRBV12-3 or TRBV12-4; D is undetermined. The V end lost 7 bases, the J end lost 5 bases, and 12 bases lay between the germline ends. This CDR3 spans 13 amino acids. The CDR3 DNA reads as TGTGCCAGCAACCTTTCGAGGTATCAGCCCCAGCATTTT. Amino acids: CASNLSRYQPQHF.

The CDR3, as DNA: TGTGCCAGCAGCGTTCCTAGCGGGGAGAAGACAGATACGCAGTATTTT. This codes for CASSVPSGEKTDTQYF. This chain links TRBV9 with TRBJ2-3; 9 nucleotides line up with TRBD2. CDR1 and CDR2 (germline): SGDLS, YYNGEE. V shed 2 bases, J shed 3 bases, and the junction held 7 bases outside the gene matches. This CDR3 has 16 residues.

The V gene is TRBV27, the J gene TRBJ2-5, with 10 bases lining up with TRBD2. Gene TRBJ2-1 matches the end of the DNA better, so the J call may be wrong. CDR1 and CDR2 from the germline V gene are MNHEY and SMNVEV (reference sequence). The CDR3 has 17 residues. The CDR3 here is CASSPTPLAGERDEQFF. The CDR3 DNA reads TGTGCCAGCAGTCCCACCCCCCTAGCGGGAGAGCGGGATGAGCAGTTCTTC.

This clonotype has more than one count but fewer than ten. The V gene is TRBV4-1, the J gene TRBJ2-7; D call uncertain. Germline assignment: CDR1 MGHRA and CDR2 YSYEKL. The CDR3 runs 14 residues. The V end was cut by 5 bases, the J end by 0 bases, with 11 bases between. CDR3 protein: CASSEGPSSYEQYF. CDR3 nucleotide sequence: TGCGCCAGCAGCGAAGGCCCGAGCTCCTACGAGCAGTACTTC.

This chain joins TRBV2 and TRBJ1-1; D call uncertain. Trimming removed 3 bases at V and 6 bases at J, with 14 bases between. The CDR3 loop spans 14 amino acids. Germline V gene data show CDR1 as SNHLY and CDR2 as FYNNEI. CDR3 amino acids: CASSEEIGGPEAFF. The CDR3 DNA sequence: TGTGCCAGCAGTGAGGAGATCGGAGGGCCTGAAGCTTTCTTT.

This clonotype was found a few times. The chain carries TRBV9 and TRBJ2-2; 9 nucleotides line up with TRBD2. V lost 4 bases and J lost 7; bases outside the gene matches: 11. Germline V gene sequence: CDR1 SGDLS, CDR2 YYNGEE. The CDR3 length is 16 residues. The CDR3 protein is CASSSREAGGYGELFF. The CDR3 DNA reads as TGTGCCAGCAGCTCCCGGGAAGCGGGGGGTTACGGGGAGCTGTTTTTT.

This clonotype was found a few times. The V call is TRBV7-9, the J call TRBJ1-1, with 8 bases matching TRBD1. The CDR3 covers 12 residues. Germline CDR1 reads SEHNR; CDR2 reads FQNEAQ (reference sequence). V was clipped by 5 bases and J by 10 bases; unmatched bases: 6. The CDR3 coding sequence is TGTGCCAGCAGCGATACAGGGGGATTAGCTTTCTTT. It is translated as CASSDTGGLAFF.